This section outlines one T cell receptor (beta chain) sequence together with its context. Antigen unknown. Trimming stripped 2 bases from V and 8 bases from J, with 10 bases between. This CDR3 comprises 13 residues. The germline V gene has CDR1 LNHNV and CDR2 YYDKDF (reference sequence). This entry belongs to a study of CD8 T cells in ankylosing spondylitis. Study-wide points: Clones linked with disease were CD8+ and fairly uncommon in the peripheral blood. Seemingly characteristic of ankylosing spondylitis blood was a TCR beta motif consisting of roughly 8 highly homologous variants.

TCR beta libraries were made by quantitative 5'-RACE with molecular barcodes. In TCRdb, the 5' RACE reads were re-called with MiXCR into one record per CDR3 protein. The sample has fewer than 250,000 distinct CDR3 sequences, over 30% seen once. The source is a male donor with ankylosing spondylitis or in good health (not recorded which). V usage is TRBV15 and J usage is TRBJ2-1; D could derive from TRBD1 or TRBD2 (6 bases each). Input material: blood, either unsorted or a sorted T cell fraction (not recorded which). CDR3 amino acids: CATSRPEGDEQFF. CDR3 sequence (DNA): TGTGCCACCAGCAGACCGGAGGGGGATGAGCAGTTCTTC.